The clone carrying this T cell receptor (beta chain) was observed a few times. As yet, its antigen is unknown. RNA transcripts were the source from which TCR beta CDR3 regions were amplified. RT-PCR was first run with HTBI primers, then multiplex PCR in a second round. TCRdb analysed the multiplex PCR reads with MiXCR anew, one entry per CDR3 protein. The sample consists of hundreds of thousands of distinct CDR3 sequences, under 15% of them appearing once. The sample comes from a study of Graves' ophthalmopathy and Graves' hyperthyroidism. General study points: Among expanded thyroid clonotypes above 0.001 frequency, most also occurred in blood.

V lost 3 bases and J lost 3, with 8 bases in between. Germline V gene sequence: CDR1 MNHEY, CDR2 SMNVEV (reference sequence). This CDR3 comprises 13 residues. For donors with ophthalmopathy, the disease showed moderate-to-severe activity, reached CAS ≥3 and NOSPECS ≥4, and had lasted under 3 months. The TCR was taken from a young woman with Graves' ophthalmopathy. The chain combines TRBV27 with TRBJ1-1; D remains ambiguous. The specimen was blood. This CDR3 reads CASSFGYDTEAFF. DNA for the CDR3: TGTGCCAGCAGTTTTGGATATGACACTGAAGCTTTCTTT.